This TCR beta chain appears in the sequencing data of a study of T cells after posttransplantation cyclophosphamide. The protocol was immunoSEQ multiplex PCR, while the TCRdb copy is restricted to in-frame clones and leaves out a portion. The table includes about 24,000 clones, 89% detected once. The germline gives CDR1 LNHNV, CDR2 YYDKDF (reference sequence). This CDR3 has 17 amino acids. V dropped 0 bases and J dropped 6; count of bases not matched to a gene: 9. Methotrexate plus calcineurin inhibitor accompanied controls' myeloablative marrow transplants; sampling was 1 year later. This receptor was obtained from a female patient aged 50-59 years who received an allogeneic stem cell transplant from an unrelated donor, was CMV-positive, and had chronic GVHD only. Some T cells may be graft donor cells. The chain uses TRBV15 and TRBJ2-2, with TRBD2 identical over 8 bases. Sequences were derived from PBMCs, sampled after an allogeneic stem cell transplant with a calcineurin inhibitor and methotrexate. In DNA, the CDR3 is TGTGCCACCAGCAGAGATACGGGGCTAGCGGGCGCCGGGGAGCTGTTTTTT. This encodes CATSRDTGLAGAGELFF.